These 23 T cell receptor beta chains came from one sample sequenced in a study of blood T cell repertoires in COVID-19. Repertoires were generated with immunoSEQ multiplex PCR, while TCRdb's copy carries only in-frame clones and drops some. The sample yields 130,000 to 150,000 clones, around 80% seen once. Sequences were obtained from peripheral blood. Every receptor here comes from a man in his fifties or sixties with active or convalescent COVID-19.

CDR3 loop: CASRLGGSNTGELFF. CDR3 nucleotides: TGTGCAAGTCGCCTGGGAGGCTCGAACACCGGGGAGCTGTTTTTT. This chain joins TRBV12-2 and TRBJ2-2; whether TRBD2, the table's D call, matches the DNA was not checked. TRBV12-2 is recorded as a pseudogene. The CDR3 is made up of 15 amino acids.

The V gene is TRBV10-2, the J gene TRBJ2-7, with 9 bases lining up with TRBD2. From germline, CDR1 is WSHSY and CDR2 SAAADI. CDR3 length equals 15 residues. Losses at the gene ends were 0 bases for V and 2 bases for J; bases not matched to a gene: 2. The CDR3 sequence: CASSESLAGPYEQYF. CDR3 in DNA: TGCGCCAGCAGTGAGTCGCTAGCGGGACCCTACGAGCAGTACTTC.

The chain uses TRBV28 and TRBJ2-3, with 12 bases that match TRBD2. The V gene's germline CDR1 is MDHEN and CDR2 SYDVKM. V lost 3 bases to trimming and J lost 3 bases; unmatched junction nucleotides: 4. The CDR3 length is 16 residues. CDR3 bases: TGTGCCAGCAGTTTGGTCCTAGCGGGAGGGACAGATACGCAGTATTTT. This encodes CASSLVLAGGTDTQYF.

The gene calls are TRBV10-3 and TRBJ1-1, with D maybe TRBD1 (5 bases). The CDR3 extends over 15 amino acids. CDR1 is ENHRY, CDR2 SYGVKD, per germline. V gave up 1 base and J gave up 4 bases, with 13 bases separating them. The CDR3 is CAISEFQGGGTEAFF. In DNA form, the CDR3 reads TGTGCCATCAGTGAGTTCCAGGGCGGCGGCACTGAAGCTTTCTTT.

The CDR3 bases are TGCACCAGCAGTCCGGGACTAGCGGGTAGGAGCTCCTACGAGCAGTACTTC. This encodes CTSSPGLAGRSSYEQYF. J is TRBJ2-7 and V is TRBV1; the table's D call of TRBD2 was not tested on the DNA. TRBV1 is assigned pseudogene status. There are 17 residues in the CDR3.

The J gene is TRBJ2-1, the V gene TRBV28; D perhaps matches TRBD1 (6 bases). Between the trimmed V and J ends, which lost 6 bases and 4 bases, there was a span of 16 bases. The germline CDR1 and CDR2 sequences are MDHEN and SYDVKM. The CDR3 runs 15 residues. The DNA of the CDR3 is TGTGCCAGCAGGGGGTCGGGACAAAGGTACAATGAGCAGTTCTTC. Protein product: CASRGSGQRYNEQFF.

V usage is TRBV2 and J usage is TRBJ2-1; 12 bases map to TRBD2. Germline values: CDR1 SNHLY, CDR2 FYNNEI. The CDR3 has 15 amino acids. V dropped 3 bases and J dropped 7; count of bases not matched to a gene: 4. CDR3: CASSDRLAGGNEQFF. The CDR3 nucleotides read TGTGCCAGCAGTGATAGGCTAGCGGGAGGGAATGAGCAGTTCTTC.

The chain employs TRBV5-1 and TRBJ1-1, with 7 bases fitting TRBD1. The germline V gene encodes CDR1 SGHRS and CDR2 YFSETQ. CDR3 size: 15 residues. V shed 3 bases, J shed 3 bases, and the junction held 8 bases outside the gene matches. CDR3 sequence: CASSSGTVSDTEAFF. DNA for the CDR3: TGCGCCAGCAGCTCTGGGACAGTATCGGACACTGAAGCTTTCTTT.

The chain couples TRBV7-2 to TRBJ2-7; TRBD1 might be the D (5 bases). The V end was cut by 5 bases, the J end by 3 bases, with 17 bases between. CDR3 length: 15 residues. CDR1 is SGHTA and CDR2 is FQGNSA in the germline V gene. The CDR3 spells CASSPGHRAVYEQYF. The CDR3, as DNA: TGTGCCAGCAGCCCAGGACATAGGGCTGTCTACGAGCAGTACTTC. Drawing the rest from reference TRBV7-2 and TRBJ2-7, the complete variable domain is GAGVSQSPSNKVTEKGKDVELRCDPISGHTALYWYRQSLGQGLEFLIYFQGNSAPDKSGLPSDRFSAERTGGSVSTLTIQRTQQEDSAVYLCASSPGHRAVYEQYFGPGTRLTVT.

J is TRBJ1-6 and V is TRBV28; 9 bases agree with TRBD1. CDR1 is MDHEN and CDR2 is SYDVKM in the germline V gene. The CDR3 runs to 16 residues. The J segment lost 2 bases and the V segment lost 5 bases, leaving 4 bases of the junction unmatched. In DNA, the CDR3 is TGTGCCAGCAGTACGAACAGGGGGCCCTATAATTCACCCCTCCACTTT. Residues: CASSTNRGPYNSPLHF.

Only one count was recorded for this clone. The chain employs TRBV2 and TRBJ1-2, with 8 bases aligning to TRBD1. The CDR3 length is 14 residues. The junction had 4 bases not matched to a gene; V was cut back by 6 bases and J by 1 base. From germline, CDR1 is SNHLY and CDR2 FYNNEI. CDR3 coding DNA: TGTGCCAGCAGCCGACAGGGGATTAACTATGGCTACACCTTC. Translated, it gives CASSRQGINYGYTF.

The chain joins TRBV30 to TRBJ2-3; 10 bases match TRBD2. Germline V lookup: CDR1 GTSNPN, CDR2 SVGIG (reference sequence). The CDR3 spans 15 residues. The ends lost 0 bases at V and 3 bases at J; junction bases unmatched: 3. CDR3 coding DNA: TGTGCCTGGAGTGTACCACTAGCGGGAACAGATACGCAGTATTTT. It yields the protein CAWSVPLAGTDTQYF.

This chain connects TRBV19 to TRBJ1-1; 10 positions agree with TRBD1. The CDR3 has 14 amino acids. The V segment lost 9 bases and the J segment 8 bases; nucleotides outside the gene matches: 12. CDR1 LNHDA and CDR2 SQIVND come from the germline V gene (reference sequence). The CDR3 coding sequence is TGTGCCAGCGGGGACAGGGGTGGCCTCTGGGAAGCTTTCTTT. Its protein is CASGDRGGLWEAFF.

CDR3 sequence: CASSPLDRGLNQPQHF. The CDR3, as DNA: TGTGCCAGCAGTCCGCTTGACAGGGGGCTAAATCAGCCCCAGCATTTT. The chain combines TRBV27 with TRBJ1-5, with 10 bases that match TRBD1. V shed 5 bases, J shed 4 bases, and the junction held 8 bases outside the gene matches. The CDR3 is 16 residues long. The germline V gene has CDR1 MNHEY and CDR2 SMNVEV (reference sequence).

This chain links TRBV6-2 or TRBV6-3 with TRBJ1-1, with no clear D. Trimming left V 4 bases short and J 8 bases short, with 8 bases between. The CDR3 loop spans 11 amino acids. Germline lookup yields CDR1 MNHEY and CDR2 SVGEGT. CDR3 bases: TGTGCCAGCAGTTTACTTAGCGAAGCTTTCTTT. It specifies CASSLLSEAFF.

V usage is TRBV7-2 and J usage is TRBJ2-1; 11 nucleotides match TRBD2. This CDR3 region has 15 residues. Germline trimming cut 3 bases from V and 5 bases from J; bases unmatched to any gene: 3. Per the germline V gene, CDR1 is SGHTA and CDR2 is FQGNSA. CDR3 loop: CASSFRLAGNNEQFF. The CDR3 DNA reads TGTGCCAGCAGCTTTCGACTAGCGGGGAACAATGAGCAGTTCTTC.

The V gene is TRBV7-9, the J gene TRBJ2-1, with D unclear. CDR1 is SEHNR and CDR2 is FQNEAQ in the germline V gene (reference sequence). Trimming stripped 9 bases from V and 0 bases from J, with 12 bases between. The CDR3 spans 14 residues. The CDR3 DNA is TGTGCCAGTAACAGTCAAAGCTCCTACAATGAGCAGTTCTTC. Translated: CASNSQSSYNEQFF.

This sequence joins TRBV11-3 and TRBJ2-2; 13 bases line up with TRBD2. The V segment lost 5 bases and the J segment 1 base; nucleotides outside the gene matches: 7. CDR1 and CDR2 from the germline V gene are SGHNT and YENEEA. The CDR3 covers 18 residues. CDR3 residues: CASSKQLAGGLNTGELFF. CDR3 sequence (DNA): TGTGCCAGCAGCAAACAACTAGCGGGAGGGCTGAACACCGGGGAGCTGTTTTTT.

CDR3 DNA: TGCGCCAGCAGCCAAAGGGGCAGAGTCACAGATACGCAGTATTTT. Translation: CASSQRGRVTDTQYF. V usage is TRBV4-3 and J usage is TRBJ2-3, with D possibly being TRBD1 (5 bases). This CDR3 region has 15 residues. Trimming shortened V by 2 bases and J by 2 bases, and 11 bases separated the two germline ends. The germline V gene has CDR1 LGHNA and CDR2 YSLEER.

J is TRBJ2-7 and V is TRBV13; possibly TRBD1 for D (5 bases). CDR3 length: 14 amino acids. The V and J ends lost 4 bases and 1 base respectively, with 11 bases between them. Germline V gene data show CDR1 as PRHDT and CDR2 as FYEKMQ (reference sequence). CDR3 region: CASSSRQSSYEQYF. The DNA for the CDR3 is TGTGCCAGCAGCTCCCGACAGTCTTCCTACGAGCAGTACTTC.

V usage is TRBV5-1 and J usage is TRBJ1-3; TRBD1 is a possible D gene (5 bases). V lost 4 bases to trimming and J lost 4 bases, with 12 bases between them. Germline lookup yields CDR1 SGHRS and CDR2 YFSETQ. The CDR3 loop spans 14 amino acids. This chain's CDR3 is CASSPQGVGNTIYF. The CDR3 DNA reads as TGCGCCAGCAGCCCGCAAGGGGTGGGAAACACCATATATTTT. Drawing the rest from reference TRBV5-1 and TRBJ1-3, the complete variable domain is KAGVTQTPRYLIKTRGQQVTLSCSPISGHRSVSWYQQTPGQGLQFLFEYFSETQRNKGNFPGRFSGRQFSNSRSEMNVSTLELGDSALYLCASSPQGVGNTIYFGEGSWLTVV.

CDR3 residues: CASSPPRQGGEQYF. The CDR3 DNA sequence: TGTGCCAGCTCCCCCCCCCGACAGGGGGGAGAGCAGTACTTC. The chain links TRBV18 to TRBJ2-7, with 9 bases fitting TRBD1. V gave up 6 bases and J gave up 7 bases; unmatched junction bases: 10. Germline loops: CDR1 KGHSH, CDR2 LQKENI. The CDR3 covers 14 residues.

This clone is a singleton in its sample. This chain links TRBV5-1 with TRBJ1-6; a possible D gene is TRBD1 (5 bases). V lost 0 bases, J lost 10 bases, and 8 bases lay in between. The CDR3 extends over 13 amino acids. From germline, CDR1 is SGHRS and CDR2 YFSETQ. The CDR3 DNA is TGCGCCAGCAGCTTGGTTAGGGGCTCACCCCTCCACTTT. Translation: CASSLVRGSPLHF.